This T cell receptor beta chain was sequenced in a study of blood T cell repertoires in COVID-19. Here immunoSEQ multiplex PCR was the method, and the copy in TCRdb shows in-frame clones only, minus some. This table has roughly 200,000 clones, around 85% appearing once. Germline V gene sequence: CDR1 SGHDT, CDR2 YYEEEE. V lost 3 bases, J lost 6 bases, and 11 bases stayed unmatched. The CDR3 spans 16 residues. This receptor was taken from a person aged 70 to 79 with COVID-19, enrolled during active disease. The sequencing input was peripheral blood. V usage is TRBV5-6 and J usage is TRBJ2-7, with 11 positions matching TRBD2. CDR3 DNA sequence: TGTGCCAGCAGCTGGGAGACCGGGACTAGCGGTCGCGAGCAGTACTTC. This codes for CASSWETGTSGREQYF. Full variable domain (missing parts from reference TRBV5-6 and TRBJ2-7): DAGVTQSPTHLIKTRGQQVTLRCSPKSGHDTVSWYQQALGQGPQFIFQYYEEEERQRGNFPDRFSGHQFPNYSSELNVNALLLGDSALYLCASSWETGTSGREQYFGPGTRLTVT.